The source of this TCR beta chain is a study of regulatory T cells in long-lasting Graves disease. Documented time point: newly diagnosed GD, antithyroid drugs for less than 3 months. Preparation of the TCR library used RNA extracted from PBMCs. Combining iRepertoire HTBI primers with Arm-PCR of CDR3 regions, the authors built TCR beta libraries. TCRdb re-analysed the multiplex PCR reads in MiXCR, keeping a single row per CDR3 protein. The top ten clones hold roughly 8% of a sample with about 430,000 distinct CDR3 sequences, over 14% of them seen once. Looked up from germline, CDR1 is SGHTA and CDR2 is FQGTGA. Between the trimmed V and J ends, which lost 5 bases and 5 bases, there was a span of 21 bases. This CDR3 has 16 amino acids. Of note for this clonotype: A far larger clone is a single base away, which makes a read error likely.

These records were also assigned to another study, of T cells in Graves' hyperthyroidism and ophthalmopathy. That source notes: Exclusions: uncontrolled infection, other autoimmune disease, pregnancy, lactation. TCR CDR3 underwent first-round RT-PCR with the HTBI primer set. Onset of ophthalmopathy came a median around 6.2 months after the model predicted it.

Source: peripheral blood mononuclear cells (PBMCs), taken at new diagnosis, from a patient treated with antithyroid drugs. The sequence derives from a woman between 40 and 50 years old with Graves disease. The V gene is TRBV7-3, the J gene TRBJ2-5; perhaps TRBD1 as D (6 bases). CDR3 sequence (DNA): TGTGCCAGCAGCCCAATCCGGGACACCGAGAGGGAGACCCAGTACTTC. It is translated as CASSPIRDTERETQYF.